This T cell receptor beta chain is drawn from a study of early T cells in non-severe SARS-CoV-2 infection. This clonotype was detected a few times. Via MiXCR, TCRdb re-called the 5' RACE reads, giving one row per CDR3 protein. The table includes approximately 69,000 distinct CDR3 sequences, over 10% detected once. Between the trimmed V and J ends, which lost 2 bases and 7 bases, there was a span of 9 bases. Germline lookup yields CDR1 MDHEN and CDR2 SYDVKM. This CDR3 region has 12 residues. The sample in question was whole blood, obtained at baseline. The sequence came from an adult who was a healthcare worker with PCR-confirmed SARS-CoV-2 infection or an uninfected control (not recorded which). The chain uses TRBV28 and TRBJ2-7; D gene uncertain. The CDR3 DNA reads as TGTGCCAGCAGTTTACCAGAATTGGAGCAGTACTTC. As protein: CASSLPELEQYF.